The 18 T cell receptor beta chains reported below all come from one sample, sequenced in a study of spatial heterogeneity in lung cancer (dated by TCRdb to between 2018 and 2020). Libraries were made using 5' RACE. The sequencing machine was a NextSeq 500. The raw public data were reprocessed by TCRdb itself: fastp quality trimming at Q25, MiXCR clonotype calling, in-frame beta chains only. Records with the same CDR3 protein are collapsed into one entry carrying the most frequent genes and DNA. The sample includes around 3,000 distinct CDR3 sequences, with around 55% observed a single time. Around 2.9% of the sample rests with the top ten. The sample's time point label is to be understood as: blood at routine non-recurrence follow-up after resection. Source: PBMCs, taken at follow-up. Receptors were obtained from a male donor with early-stage non-small cell lung cancer.

In regard to this clonotype: This beta chain lies outside the target of a library built for alpha chains; its clone size means little. CDR3 DNA: TGTGCCAGCAGGAGGGGAGGGGGCAATCAGCCCCAGCATTTT. Translating gives CASRRGGGNQPQHF. The chain joins TRBV6-5 to TRBJ1-5, with D possibly matching TRBD1 (5 bases). The ends were cut back, 6 bases at V and 2 bases at J, with 11 bases in the middle. Looked up from germline, CDR1 is MNHEY and CDR2 is SVGAGI. CDR3 size: 14 residues.

In the case of this clonotype: Within a library made for alpha chains, this beta chain is off target, and its count is uninformative. The chain combines TRBV5-1 with TRBJ2-5; 7 nucleotides align to TRBD1. Germline V gene sequence: CDR1 SGHRS, CDR2 YFSETQ. V shed 3 bases, J shed 4 bases, and the junction held 3 bases outside the gene matches. The CDR3 has 13 residues. The CDR3: CASSSNRGETQYF. The CDR3 DNA reads as TGCGCCAGCAGCTCTAACAGGGGAGAGACCCAGTACTTC.

This clonotype was seen a handful of times. This beta chain is a stray sequence in a library constructed for alpha chains; its clone size is not meaningful. The CDR3 reads CASSILRPLQETQYF. CDR3 in DNA: TGTGCCAGCAGCATACTCAGACCCCTCCAAGAGACCCAGTACTTC. The chain carries TRBV28 and TRBJ2-5; no clear D gene. Germline V gene lookup returns CDR1 MDHEN and CDR2 SYDVKM. V lost 6 bases, J lost 1 base, and 15 bases lay in between. The CDR3 is 15 amino acids.

This clonotype turned up a few times. Because the library targeted alpha chains, this beta chain is an off-target read whose size means little. The CDR3 DNA is TGTGCCAGCAGCTTCGGCAGTCCGGTTGGAAAACTGTTTTTT. It specifies CASSFGSPVGKLFF. The chain carries TRBV7-6 and TRBJ1-4; D is ambiguous. The CDR3 extends over 14 amino acids. The germline V gene has CDR1 SGHVS and CDR2 FNYEAQ. V was pared by 3 bases and J by 10 bases, with 15 bases between.

Details on this clonotype: This beta chain slipped into a library made for alpha chains as a stray read, so its size is not meaningful. This sequence joins TRBV27 and TRBJ1-1; D unclear. CDR1 MNHEY and CDR2 SMNVEV come from the germline V gene (reference sequence). V lost 9 bases, J lost 3 bases, and 14 bases lay in between. This CDR3 has 13 amino acids. This chain's CDR3 is CASRREGYTEAFF. The CDR3 DNA follows: TGTGCCAGTCGTCGGGAGGGATACACTGAAGCTTTCTTT.

A remark on this clonotype: A library made for alpha chains picked up this beta chain off target, so its size means little. The gene calls are TRBV25-1 and TRBJ2-7, with a possible D match to TRBD1 (6 bases). Trimming pared 6 bases from V and 3 bases from J, leaving 18 bases between. This CDR3 region has 15 residues. The germline V gene has CDR1 MGHDK and CDR2 SYGVNS. Here the CDR3 reads CASRGHRDNFYEQYF. The CDR3 DNA sequence: TGTGCCAGCAGAGGCCACAGGGACAACTTCTACGAGCAGTACTTC.

About this clonotype itself: This beta chain lies outside the target of a library built for alpha chains; its clone size means little. The chain couples TRBV19 to TRBJ2-1, with D perhaps TRBD2 (6 bases). The V and J ends lost 4 bases and 8 bases respectively, with 21 bases between them. Germline CDR1 LNHDA, CDR2 SQIVND (reference sequence). The CDR3 has 16 residues. The DNA for the CDR3 is TGTGCCAGTAGTAGACTCTGGAGGGCGGCGGGTGATGAGCAGTTCTTC. The encoded protein is CASSRLWRAAGDEQFF.

This clonotype appeared a few times. For a library built for alpha chains, this beta chain is a stray read; little rests on its size. The chain couples TRBV29-1 to TRBJ2-1; D unclear. CDR1 and CDR2 from the germline V gene are SQVTM and ANQGSEA. The length of the CDR3 is 12 residues. Trimming pared 0 bases from V and 8 bases from J, leaving 8 bases between. The CDR3 region is CSVEDLWDEQFF. The CDR3 bases are TGCAGCGTTGAAGATTTATGGGATGAGCAGTTCTTC.

This clonotype was detected a few times. The library was prepared for alpha chains; this beta chain is a stray read, so its frequency means little. This sequence joins TRBV27 and TRBJ2-2; TRBD2 aligns across 7 bases. Germline V lookup: CDR1 MNHEY, CDR2 SMNVEV (reference sequence). Losses at the gene ends were 7 bases for V and 4 bases for J; bases not matched to a gene: 9. CDR3 length equals 15 residues. The CDR3 loop reads CASMVSSGSTGELFF. The CDR3 region has the DNA TGTGCCAGCATGGTGTCTAGCGGAAGCACCGGGGAGCTGTTTTTT.

This clonotype has only a few counts. A library prepared for alpha chains yielded this beta chain as an off-target read; its size is of little meaning. The chain is built from TRBV7-3 and TRBJ2-4; D might be TRBD2 (6 bases). CDR1 and CDR2 from the germline V gene are SGHTA and FQGTGA. The ends were cut back, 2 bases at V and 10 bases at J, with 12 bases in the middle. The CDR3 runs to 13 residues. CDR3 nucleotide sequence: TGTGCCAGCAGCTTACAGGGACTCGGGATTCAGTACTTC. Protein product: CASSLQGLGIQYF.

Points on this clonotype: This beta chain was picked up by a library intended for alpha chains and is off target, so its count carries little meaning. This chain links TRBV4-1 with TRBJ2-5, with TRBD2 matching over 9 bases. V lost 1 base, J lost 4 bases, and 10 bases stayed unmatched. The germline CDR1 and CDR2 sequences are MGHRA and YSYEKL. The CDR3 is 17 residues long. In DNA, the CDR3 is TGCGCCAGCAGCCAAGGCGGCGGCGGGAGGGCGGGAGAGACCCAGTACTTC. Translating gives CASSQGGGGRAGETQYF.

As regards this clonotype: The size of this beta chain means little, since it is a stray read in a library made for alpha chains. V is TRBV7-7 and J is TRBJ2-5, with 7 bases fitting TRBD1. Looked up from germline, CDR1 is SSHAT and CDR2 is FNYEAQ (reference sequence). The V gene end was trimmed by 5 bases and the J gene end by 2 bases; junction bases not matched to a gene: 5. The CDR3 is 14 residues long. CDR3 in amino acids: CASSQTGPQETQYF. CDR3 nucleotide sequence: TGTGCCAGCAGCCAGACAGGGCCTCAAGAGACCCAGTACTTC.

Turning to this clonotype: Because this beta chain is a stray read in a library intended to capture alpha chains, its abundance should not be given much weight. DNA for the CDR3: TGTGCCAGCTCCATCCGACAGGGAGTCTCAAAGACCCAGTACTTC. It yields the protein CASSIRQGVSKTQYF. The J gene is TRBJ2-5, the V gene TRBV18; 7 bases map to TRBD1. The ends lost 6 bases at V and 6 bases at J; junction bases unmatched: 13. From germline, CDR1 is KGHSH and CDR2 LQKENI. CDR3 length equals 15 residues.

With respect to this clonotype: This beta chain is a stray sequence in a library constructed for alpha chains; its clone size is not meaningful. The chain is built from TRBV5-1 and TRBJ1-1, with D perhaps matching TRBD1 (5 bases). Germline CDR1 SGHRS, CDR2 YFSETQ. The V gene lost 1 base and the J gene lost 3 bases, with 13 bases spanning the gap. The CDR3 extends over 15 amino acids. CDR3 nucleotides: TGCGCCAGCAGCTTGCTCGGCAGGGCAGACACTGAAGCTTTCTTT. Protein: CASSLLGRADTEAFF.

On this clonotype: Being off target in a library aimed at alpha chains, this beta chain has a size of little meaning. This rearrangement joins TRBV7-2 to TRBJ2-7; a weak D match, TRBD1 (5 bases). The V and J ends lost 5 bases and 5 bases respectively, with 13 bases between them. The CDR3 runs 13 residues. CDR1 is SGHTA, CDR2 FQGNSA, per germline. The CDR3 sequence is CASSLHRYHEQYF. CDR3 DNA sequence: TGTGCCAGCAGCCTCCACAGGTACCACGAGCAGTACTTC.

About this clonotype itself: This beta chain is off target for a library built for alpha chains, so its abundance means little. The chain carries TRBV7-9 and TRBJ1-6; D ambiguous. The CDR3 sequence is 13 residues long. Deletions cut 3 bases from V and 7 bases from J, with 7 bases between. Germline CDR1 is SEHNR and CDR2 is FQNEAQ (reference sequence). The CDR3 sequence is CASSFLLNSPLHF. CDR3 sequence (DNA): TGTGCCAGCAGCTTCCTATTAAATTCACCCCTCCACTTT.

This clonotype was observed a few times. The size of this beta chain means little, since it is a stray read in a library made for alpha chains. J is TRBJ2-6 and V is TRBV27; D is unclear. The CDR3 has 18 amino acids. Germline CDR1 reads MNHEY; CDR2 reads SMNVEV (reference sequence). V lost 2 bases, J lost 2 bases, and 16 bases lay in between. The CDR3 reads CASSLRSVAGTGANVLTF. In nucleotides, the CDR3 is TGTGCCAGCAGTTTAAGGTCAGTGGCTGGTACTGGGGCCAACGTCCTGACTTTC.

Regarding this clonotype: This beta chain was picked up by a library intended for alpha chains and is off target, so its count carries little meaning. CDR3 loop: CASSIGGRAYNEQFF. CDR3 sequence (DNA): TGTGCCAGTAGTATCGGCGGGAGGGCCTACAATGAGCAGTTCTTC. The chain joins TRBV19 to TRBJ2-1; TRBD2 matches at 9 bases. The length of the CDR3 is 15 residues. Germline V gives CDR1 LNHDA, CDR2 SQIVND (reference sequence). Losses at the gene ends were 3 bases for V and 2 bases for J; bases not matched to a gene: 2. The whole variable domain, filled in from reference TRBV19 and TRBJ2-1, reads DGGITQSPKYLFRKEGQNVTLSCEQNLNHDAMYWYRQDPGQGLRLIYYSQIVNDFQKGDIAEGYSVSREKKESFPLTVTSAQKNPTAFYLCASSIGGRAYNEQFFGPGTRLTVL.